One and the same sample provided the 22 T cell receptor beta chains below, sequenced in a study of blood T cell repertoires in COVID-19. Clones were sequenced by immunoSEQ multiplex PCR, and TCRdb holds only the in-frame ones, with some missing. Counted here are roughly 500,000 clones, about 88% occurring once; the ten biggest clones make up over 0.7%. Sequencing was carried out using peripheral blood. The receptors come from a man between 18 and 35 years old with COVID-19, enrolled during active disease.

This chain uses TRBV7-8 with TRBJ1-6, with 7 nucleotides matching TRBD1. This CDR3 spans 15 amino acids. The V segment lost 5 bases and the J segment 10 bases; nucleotides outside the gene matches: 11. Germline V gene sequence: CDR1 SGHVS, CDR2 FQNEAQ. The CDR3 sequence is CASSAQTGPYSPLHF. The CDR3 nucleotides read TGTGCCAGCAGCGCCCAGACAGGGCCGTACTCACCCCTCCACTTT.

As for this clone: Being one base from a much bigger clone, this may be a read error. The chain recombines TRBV7-9 with TRBJ2-2; weak D call: TRBD1 (5 bases). Germline assignment: CDR1 SEHNR and CDR2 FQNEAQ (reference sequence). V lost 0 bases to trimming and J lost 1 base, with 6 bases between them. There are 15 residues in the CDR3. The CDR3 DNA follows: TGTGCCAGCAGCTTAGCGCAGGGGAACACCGGGGAGCTGTTTTTT. It codes for CASSLAQGNTGELFF.

This sequence joins TRBV13 and TRBJ2-1; D perhaps matches TRBD2 (6 bases). Germline assignment: CDR1 PRHDT and CDR2 FYEKMQ (reference sequence). This CDR3 region has 16 residues. Trimming took off 5 bases at V and 5 bases at J, with 19 bases between the two ends. The CDR3 nucleotides read TGTGCCAGCAGCCCCCCGGCGGGGATAAATGACAATGAGCAGTTCTTC. Translated: CASSPPAGINDNEQFF. Drawing the rest from reference TRBV13 and TRBJ2-1, the complete variable domain is AAGVIQSPRHLIKEKRETATLKCYPIPRHDTVYWYQQGPGQDPQFLISFYEKMQSDKGSIPDRFSAQQFSDYHSELNMSSLELGDSALYFCASSPPAGINDNEQFFGPGTRLTVL.

This sequence joins TRBV30 and TRBJ2-7, with TRBD2 matching over 8 bases. The CDR3 covers 14 residues. The germline CDR1 and CDR2 sequences are GTSNPN and SVGIG (reference sequence). Trimming cost V 2 bases and J 0 bases; bases outside gene matches: 3. The CDR3 loop is CAWSLGLASYEQYF. In nucleotides, the CDR3 is TGTGCCTGGAGTTTAGGACTAGCCTCCTACGAGCAGTACTTC.

This clone turned up a few times. V usage is TRBV6-6 and J usage is TRBJ2-3; tentatively, D is TRBD1 (5 bases). The CDR3 spans 14 residues. The germline gives CDR1 MNHNY, CDR2 SVGAGI (reference sequence). The ends were cut back, 7 bases at V and 2 bases at J, with 13 bases in the middle. CDR3 DNA: TGTGCCAGCATCGACAGACCCACCACAGATACGCAGTATTTT. Its translation: CASIDRPTTDTQYF.

The chain is built from TRBV6-5 and TRBJ2-7, with D tentatively TRBD2 (6 bases). V was clipped by 2 bases and J by 2 bases, with 13 bases between them. The CDR3 covers 15 residues. Germline values: CDR1 MNHEY, CDR2 SVGAGI. Written as DNA, the CDR3 is TGTGCCAGCAGTTACACTAGCCGCGGGGCCTACGAGCAGTACTTC. This codes for CASSYTSRGAYEQYF.

The V gene is TRBV18, the J gene TRBJ2-7; maybe TRBD1 (6 bases). CDR1 is KGHSH and CDR2 is LQKENI in the germline V gene. The CDR3 consists of 13 residues. V was cut by 3 bases and J by 6 bases, with 12 bases left in between. DNA of the CDR3: TGTGCCAGCTCACCCCATCCCAGGGGCGAGCAGTACTTC. Residues: CASSPHPRGEQYF.

The chain employs TRBV5-4 and TRBJ1-6; D is ambiguous. The germline V gene has CDR1 SGHNT and CDR2 YYREEE (reference sequence). V shed 0 bases and J shed 9 bases, with 16 bases lying between them. The CDR3 runs 16 residues. CDR3 sequence reads: CASSLVGGNPFSPLHF. The CDR3 nucleotides read TGTGCCAGCAGCTTGGTCGGCGGGAACCCGTTTTCACCCCTCCACTTT.

This clone was observed a single time. The chain carries TRBV27 and TRBJ1-6; tentative D call: TRBD1 (6 bases). Germline CDR1 and CDR2: MNHEY and SMNVEV (reference sequence). The CDR3 totals 13 residues. With 4 bases removed from V and 8 bases from J, the gap between germline ends came to 9 bases. CDR3 nucleotide sequence: TGTGCCAGCAGTTGGACAGCGGATTCACCCCTCCACTTT. Translation: CASSWTADSPLHF.

The V gene is TRBV6-1, the J gene TRBJ2-7; 9 bases align to TRBD1. Per the germline V gene, CDR1 is MNHNS and CDR2 is SASEGT. This CDR3 comprises 15 residues. The trim removed 0 bases at V and 4 bases at J, leaving 4 bases unmatched. DNA for the CDR3: TGTGCCAGCAGTGAAGCCTACAGGGGGCTTTACGAGCAGTACTTC. Translating it yields CASSEAYRGLYEQYF.

The chain uses TRBV20-1 and TRBJ1-6; D unresolved. CDR3 length: 13 residues. The V end was cut by 3 bases, the J end by 5 bases, with 8 bases between. Germline values: CDR1 DFQATT, CDR2 SNEGSKA (reference sequence). The CDR3 DNA sequence: TGCAGTGCTAGTTCTATAAATAATTCACCCCTCCACTTT. This codes for CSASSINNSPLHF.

The gene calls are TRBV29-1 and TRBJ1-2; 10 bases are shared with TRBD1. V shed 6 bases, J shed 7 bases, and the junction held 5 bases outside the gene matches. CDR1 and CDR2 (germline): SQVTM, ANQGSEA. The CDR3 has 12 amino acids. Here the CDR3 DNA reads TGCAGCGTCGCGGGACAGGGGTTTGGCTACACCTTC. It encodes CSVAGQGFGYTF.

The CDR3 DNA reads TGTGCCACGTGTGAACAGGGGGCGAAGGAGCAGTACTTC. It specifies CATCEQGAKEQYF. The chain is built from TRBV24-1 and TRBJ2-7; 9 bases fit TRBD1. The CDR3 extends over 13 amino acids. The V segment lost 10 bases and the J segment 7 bases; nucleotides outside the gene matches: 10. Germline V gene lookup returns CDR1 KGHDR and CDR2 SFDVKD.

The rearrangement links TRBV4-1 to TRBJ1-2; D may be TRBD1 (6 bases). The CDR3 runs to 13 residues. The ends were cut back, 1 base at V and 7 bases at J, with 10 bases in the middle. From germline, CDR1 is MGHRA and CDR2 YSYEKL. The CDR3 DNA follows: TGCGCCAGCAGCCAAGCCGGACAGCTTGGCTACACCTTC. It specifies CASSQAGQLGYTF.

The chain links TRBV7-8 to TRBJ1-2, with a possible D match to TRBD1 (6 bases). CDR3 size: 14 residues. With 5 bases removed from V and 4 bases from J, the gap between germline ends came to 14 bases. CDR1 is SGHVS and CDR2 is FQNEAQ in the germline V gene. Here the CDR3 reads CASSPSQGGYGYTF. DNA for the CDR3: TGTGCCAGCAGCCCCTCACAGGGTGGCTATGGCTACACCTTC.

This chain joins TRBV7-9 and TRBJ1-2; D ambiguous. The germline CDR1 and CDR2 sequences are SEHNR and FQNEAQ (reference sequence). The CDR3 runs to 15 residues. V dropped 6 bases and J dropped 0 bases, with 14 bases sitting between them. Here the CDR3 reads CASSRRELANYGYTF. CDR3 coding DNA: TGTGCCAGCAGTCGGCGGGAATTAGCTAACTATGGCTACACCTTC.

The CDR3 is CASIQGGGDGYTF. CDR3 DNA: TGTGCCAGCATTCAAGGCGGGGGGGATGGCTACACCTTC. The rearrangement joins TRBV6-5 to TRBJ1-2, with a possible D match to TRBD1 (5 bases). The V gene lost 7 bases and the J gene lost 6 bases, with 15 bases spanning the gap. Germline lookup yields CDR1 MNHEY and CDR2 SVGAGI. The CDR3 covers 13 residues.

The rearrangement uses TRBV3-1 (or the pseudogene TRBV3-2) and TRBJ2-1; D remains ambiguous. The CDR3 consists of 15 residues. With 0 bases removed from V and 2 bases from J, the gap between germline ends came to 8 bases. Germline CDR1 LGHDT, CDR2 YNNKEL (reference sequence). CDR3 loop: CASSQDVVPYNEQFF. As DNA, the CDR3 is TGTGCCAGCAGCCAAGATGTAGTTCCCTACAATGAGCAGTTCTTC.

The chain has TRBV5-5 and TRBJ2-1; 8 bases are shared with TRBD1. The V segment lost 0 bases and the J segment 4 bases; nucleotides outside the gene matches: 3. The germline V gene has CDR1 SGHKS and CDR2 YYEKEE (reference sequence). This CDR3 region has 15 residues. DNA for the CDR3: TGTGCCAGCAGCTTGGGACAGGGGTGGTACAATGAGCAGTTCTTC. Its translation: CASSLGQGWYNEQFF.

The chain links TRBV27 to TRBJ2-2; 9 nucleotides agree with TRBD1. The CDR3 is made up of 17 amino acids. Per germline, CDR1 MNHEY and CDR2 SMNVEV (reference sequence). The V and J ends lost 3 bases and 4 bases, in that order; junction bases with no gene match: 9. The CDR3 is CASSFHTGTGITGELFF. CDR3 bases: TGTGCCAGCAGTTTCCACACCGGGACAGGGATCACCGGGGAGCTGTTTTTT.

The chain employs TRBV24-1 and TRBJ2-1; 11 bases fit TRBD2. CDR1 and CDR2 (germline): KGHDR, SFDVKD. V was pared by 3 bases and J by 9 bases, with 12 bases of the junction left unmatched. The CDR3 totals 17 residues. The CDR3 bases are TGTGCCACCAGTGATCAACTACTAGCGGGAGCCAATAGTGAGCAGTTCTTC. Translated, it gives CATSDQLLAGANSEQFF.

The V and J genes are TRBV11-2 and TRBJ2-3; D is possibly TRBD1 (6 bases). CDR3 size: 15 residues. V gave up 5 bases and J gave up 0 bases, with 12 bases separating them. CDR1 and CDR2 from the germline V gene are SGHAT and FQNNGV. The CDR3 DNA reads TGTGCCAGCAGCCGTGGACAGCCGAGCACAGATACGCAGTATTTT. Translated: CASSRGQPSTDTQYF.